The rows below give T cell receptor beta chains drawn from one sample of a study of cytomegalovirus exposure and HLA in healthy donors. Produced via immunoSEQ multiplex PCR; TCRdb's table is partial and in-frame only. The sample carries under 200,000 clones, over 65% recorded once. The specimen sequenced was PBMCs. These receptors all stem from a man between 60 and 70 years old in good health and CMV-seronegative. CDR3s include the opening cysteine and the closing phenylalanine or tryptophan. The D gene is left open where the match is weak. The size of a clone is reported for some rows only, either as once, few or many, or as a class for expanded clones.

j_call clone_size v_call d_call cdr3_nt cdr3_aa
TRBJ2-3 NA TRBV19 TRBD1 TGTGCCAGTAGTGTCGTCCCGGGACAGGGAGCAGATACGCAGTATTTT CASSVVPGQGADTQYF
TRBJ2-1 NA TRBV5-4 TRBD2 TGTGCCAGCAGCCCTGCGGGACTAGGCGATGAGCAGTTCTTC CASSPAGLGDEQFF
TRBJ2-5 NA TRBV9 TRBD1 TGTGCCAGCACCGTGGGGACAGGGGATCAAGAGACCCAGTACTTC CASTVGTGDQETQYF
TRBJ2-5 once TRBV7-3 NA TGTGCCAGCAGCTTGGGACATCTACAGACCCAGTACTTC CASSLGHLQTQYF
TRBJ1-2 few TRBV4-1 TRBD1 TGCGCCAGCAGCCAAGGGGACAGACCGCCGGGAGGCTACACCTTC CASSQGDRPPGGYTF
TRBJ1-2 NA TRBV25-1 TRBD1 TGTGCCAGCAGGGAGGACAGGGGCTATGGCTACACCTTC CASREDRGYGYTF
TRBJ1-2 NA TRBV9 TRBD1 TGTGCCAGCAGCCCGCGGACAGGCTATGGCTACACCTTC CASSPRTGYGYTF
TRBJ2-1 NA TRBV6-6 NA TGTGCCAGCAGTTACGTGGAGGGGGCTTCCGATGAGCAGTTCTTC CASSYVEGASDEQFF
TRBJ1-5 few TRBV6-5 NA TGTGCCAGCAGCCCTACAGGCGGGGGCAATCAGCCCCAGCATTTT CASSPTGGGNQPQHF
TRBJ2-1 NA TRBV5-1 NA TGCGCCAGCAGCTTGGGGGGGGACCCGTACAATGAGCAGTTCTTC CASSLGGDPYNEQFF
TRBJ2-6 NA TRBV18 NA TGTGCCAGCTCACCAGGGAGCACCTCTGGGGCCAACGTCCTGACTTTC CASSPGSTSGANVLTF
TRBJ1-3 NA TRBV6-5 TRBD1 TGTGCCAGCAGTTGGGGGACAGCTGGAAACACCATATATTTT CASSWGTAGNTIYF
TRBJ1-2 NA TRBV28 NA TGTGCCAGCACTAGAGACCAAGCAAATAACTATGGCTACACCTTC CASTRDQANNYGYTF
TRBJ2-5 NA TRBV28 NA TGTGCCAGCAGTTTATTGGGGAGCAGCCAGTACTTC CASSLLGSSQYF
TRBJ1-4 NA TRBV5-1 TRBD1 TGCGCCAGCAGCTTGGTAGGGACAGGGGATGAAAAACTGTTTTTT CASSLVGTGDEKLFF
TRBJ2-1 NA TRBV6-6 TRBD2 TGTGCCAGCAGTTACTCGATACTAGCGGGAGGGGTGCAGTTCTTC CASSYSILAGGVQFF
TRBJ2-7 NA TRBV7-4 TRBD1 TGTGCCAGCAGCCAAGGAGGTTGGGCAGGACAGGCCTACGAGCAGTACTTC CASSQGGWAGQAYEQYF
TRBJ2-7 NA TRBV5-4 TRBD2 TGTGCCAGCAGCTCCACTAGCGGGGGCTACGAGCAGTACTTC CASSSTSGGYEQYF
TRBJ2-1 NA TRBV7-2 NA TGTGCCAGCAGCTCCTCTAGCGCCCGGAGCTCCTACAATGAGCAGTTCTTC CASSSSSARSSYNEQFF
TRBJ1-6 NA TRBV2 NA TGTGCCAGCAGTGAAGGTCGGAGGGATTCACCCCTCAACTTT CASSEGRRDSPLNF
TRBJ2-5 once TRBV18 TRBD2 TGTGCCAGCTCACCGACTAGCGGGAGGTTCGAGACCCAGTACTTC CASSPTSGRFETQYF
TRBJ1-1 NA TRBV2 NA TGTGCCAGCAGTGAAGGGGGGCAGGGGCTCACTGAAGCTTTCTTT CASSEGGQGLTEAFF
TRBJ2-5 NA TRBV18 TRBD2 TGTGCCAGCTCACCACTGGCAGTTAGGACTAGCGGGACAGAGACCCAGTACTTC CASSPLAVRTSGTETQYF
TRBJ1-2 NA TRBV18 TRBD1 TGTGCCAGCTCACCAGGGACAGGTGGTGGCTACACCTTC CASSPGTGGGYTF
TRBJ2-2 few TRBV28 NA TGTGCCAGCAGTCTGGGTGGACTAAGCGGGGAGCTGTTTTTT CASSLGGLSGELFF
TRBJ1-1 NA TRBV7-2 TRBD1 TGTGCCAGCAGCTTAGCGCGGACAGGGAACACTGAAGCTTTCTTT CASSLARTGNTEAFF
TRBJ1-4 once TRBV5-1 NA TGCGCCAGCAGCTTACCGACAGGAGACTACGCTAATGAAAAACTGTTTTTT CASSLPTGDYANEKLFF
TRBJ1-6 NA TRBV27 TRBD1 TGTGCCAGCAGCTCAGGGGGCTTGAATTCACCCCTCCACTTT CASSSGGLNSPLHF
TRBJ1-5 NA TRBV18 TRBD1 TGTGCCAGCTCAACCACAGGGGGCTCTCAGCCCCAGCATTTT CASSTTGGSQPQHF
TRBJ2-4 NA TRBV5-1 TRBD2 TGCGCCAGCAGCTTGGTCGCGGGGGGCCTGGGTTCCAGTATTCAGTACTTC CASSLVAGGLGSSIQYF
TRBJ2-7 NA TRBV11-3 TRBD2 TGTGCCAGCAGCTTAGGCGGGAGGGGAGAGCAGTACTTC CASSLGGRGEQYF